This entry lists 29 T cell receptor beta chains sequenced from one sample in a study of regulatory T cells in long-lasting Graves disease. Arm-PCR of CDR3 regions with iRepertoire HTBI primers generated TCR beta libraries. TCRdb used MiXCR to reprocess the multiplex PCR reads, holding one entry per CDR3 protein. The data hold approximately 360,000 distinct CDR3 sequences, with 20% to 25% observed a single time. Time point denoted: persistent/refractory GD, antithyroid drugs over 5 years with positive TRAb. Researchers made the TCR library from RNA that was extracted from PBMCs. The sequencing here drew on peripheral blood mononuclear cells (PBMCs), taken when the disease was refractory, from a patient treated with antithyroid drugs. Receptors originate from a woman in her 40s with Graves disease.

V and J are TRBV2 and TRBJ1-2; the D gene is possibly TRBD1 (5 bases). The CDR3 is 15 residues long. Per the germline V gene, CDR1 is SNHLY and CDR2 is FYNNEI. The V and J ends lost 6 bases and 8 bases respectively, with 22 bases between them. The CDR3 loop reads CASSATIQGAKGYTF. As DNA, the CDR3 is TGTGCCAGCAGCGCGACGATCCAGGGAGCGAAGGGCTACACCTTC.

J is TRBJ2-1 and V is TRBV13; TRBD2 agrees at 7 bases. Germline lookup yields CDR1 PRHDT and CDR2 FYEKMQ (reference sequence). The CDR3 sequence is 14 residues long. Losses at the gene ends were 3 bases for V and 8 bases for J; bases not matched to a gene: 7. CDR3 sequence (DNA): TGTGCCAGCAGCTTGGTCAGGAGCGGGGATGAGCAGTTCTTC. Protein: CASSLVRSGDEQFF.

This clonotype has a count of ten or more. The CDR3 coding sequence is TGTGCCAGCAGTTTTAGTCCGGACAACTCCTATAATTCACCCCTCCACTTT. This sequence encodes CASSFSPDNSYNSPLHF. The chain recombines TRBV28 with TRBJ1-6, with D tentatively TRBD1 (5 bases). The CDR3 has 17 residues. V lost 3 bases, J lost 0 bases, and 12 bases lay in between. Per the germline V gene, CDR1 is MDHEN and CDR2 is SYDVKM. Variable domain in full (rest from reference TRBV28 and TRBJ1-6): DVKVTQSSRYLVKRTGEKVFLECVQDMDHENMFWYRQDPGLGLRLIYFSYDVKMKEKGDIPEGYSVSREKKERFSLILESASTNQTSMYLCASSFSPDNSYNSPLHFGNGTRLTVT.

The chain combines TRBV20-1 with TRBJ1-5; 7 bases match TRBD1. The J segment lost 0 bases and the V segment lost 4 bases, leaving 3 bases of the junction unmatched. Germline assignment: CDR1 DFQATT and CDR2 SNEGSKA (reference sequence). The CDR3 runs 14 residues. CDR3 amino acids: CSAKGGPSNQPQHF. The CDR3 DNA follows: TGCAGTGCTAAAGGGGGCCCTAGCAATCAGCCCCAGCATTTT.

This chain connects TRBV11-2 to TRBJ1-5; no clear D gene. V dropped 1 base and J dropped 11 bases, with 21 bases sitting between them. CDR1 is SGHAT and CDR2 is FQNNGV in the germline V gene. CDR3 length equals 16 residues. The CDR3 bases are TGTGCCAGCAGCTTAGGGACGGCCTGGGGAAGTGAGGCCCAGCATTTT. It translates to CASSLGTAWGSEAQHF.

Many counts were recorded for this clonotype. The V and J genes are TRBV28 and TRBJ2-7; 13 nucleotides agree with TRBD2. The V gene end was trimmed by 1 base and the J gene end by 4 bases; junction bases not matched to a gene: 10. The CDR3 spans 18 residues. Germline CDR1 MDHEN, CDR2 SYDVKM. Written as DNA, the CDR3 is TGTGCCAGCAGTTTATCAGTTTTCACTAGCGGGAGGGTGTACGAGCAGTACTTC. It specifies CASSLSVFTSGRVYEQYF.

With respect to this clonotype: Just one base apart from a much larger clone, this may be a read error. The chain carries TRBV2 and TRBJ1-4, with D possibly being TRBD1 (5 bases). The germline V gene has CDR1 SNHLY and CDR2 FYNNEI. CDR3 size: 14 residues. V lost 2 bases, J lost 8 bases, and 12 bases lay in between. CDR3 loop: CASSELQWGEKLFF. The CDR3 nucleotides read TGTGCCAGCAGTGAATTACAGTGGGGGGAAAAACTGTTTTTT.

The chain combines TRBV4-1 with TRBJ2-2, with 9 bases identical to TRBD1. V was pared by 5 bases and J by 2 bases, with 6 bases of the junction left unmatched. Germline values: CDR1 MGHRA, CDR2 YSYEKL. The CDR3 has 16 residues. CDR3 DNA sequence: TGCGCCAGCAGCTCCTACAGGGGGCTCAACACCGGGGAGCTGTTTTTT. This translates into CASSSYRGLNTGELFF.

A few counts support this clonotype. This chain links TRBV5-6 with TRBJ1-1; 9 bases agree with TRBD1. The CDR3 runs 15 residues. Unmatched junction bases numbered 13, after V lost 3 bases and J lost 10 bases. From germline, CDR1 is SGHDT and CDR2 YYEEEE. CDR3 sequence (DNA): TGTGCCAGCAGCTACAGGGACAGGGCGGTTTTAGGAGCTTTCTTT. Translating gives CASSYRDRAVLGAFF.

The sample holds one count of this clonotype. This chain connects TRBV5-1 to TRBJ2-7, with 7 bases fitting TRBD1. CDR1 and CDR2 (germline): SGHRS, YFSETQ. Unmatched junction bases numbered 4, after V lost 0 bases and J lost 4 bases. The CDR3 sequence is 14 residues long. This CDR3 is CASSLESRGYEQYF. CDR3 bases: TGCGCCAGCAGCTTGGAGAGCAGGGGGTACGAGCAGTACTTC. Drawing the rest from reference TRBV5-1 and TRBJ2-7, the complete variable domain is KAGVTQTPRYLIKTRGQQVTLSCSPISGHRSVSWYQQTPGQGLQFLFEYFSETQRNKGNFPGRFSGRQFSNSRSEMNVSTLELGDSALYLCASSLESRGYEQYFGPGTRLTVT.

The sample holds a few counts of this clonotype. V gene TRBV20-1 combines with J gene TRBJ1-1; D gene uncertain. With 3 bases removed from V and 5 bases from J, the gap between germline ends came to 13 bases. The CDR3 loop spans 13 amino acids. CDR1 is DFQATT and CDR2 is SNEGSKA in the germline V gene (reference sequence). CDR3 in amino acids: CSARIPAGTEAFF. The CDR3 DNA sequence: TGCAGTGCTAGGATCCCCGCGGGGACTGAAGCTTTCTTT.

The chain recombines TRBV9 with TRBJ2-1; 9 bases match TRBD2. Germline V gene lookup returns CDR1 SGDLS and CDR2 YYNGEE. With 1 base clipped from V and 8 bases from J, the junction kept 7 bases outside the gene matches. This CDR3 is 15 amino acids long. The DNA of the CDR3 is TGTGCCAGCAGCGTACGTCTAGCGGGAAAGCATGAGCAGTTCTTC. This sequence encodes CASSVRLAGKHEQFF. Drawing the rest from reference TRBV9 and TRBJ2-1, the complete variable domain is DSGVTQTPKHLITATGQRVTLRCSPRSGDLSVYWYQQSLDQGLQFLIQYYNGEERAKGNILERFSAQQFPDLHSELNLSSLELGDSALYFCASSVRLAGKHEQFFGPGTRLTVL.

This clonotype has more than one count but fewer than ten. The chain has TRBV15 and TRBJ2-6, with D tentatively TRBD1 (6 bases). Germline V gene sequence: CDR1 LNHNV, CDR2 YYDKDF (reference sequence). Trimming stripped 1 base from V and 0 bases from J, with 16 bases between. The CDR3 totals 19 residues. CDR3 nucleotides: TGTGCCACCAGCAGAGTGGTCCAGGGGTTCCACTCTGGGGCCAACGTCCTGACTTTC. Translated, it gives CATSRVVQGFHSGANVLTF.

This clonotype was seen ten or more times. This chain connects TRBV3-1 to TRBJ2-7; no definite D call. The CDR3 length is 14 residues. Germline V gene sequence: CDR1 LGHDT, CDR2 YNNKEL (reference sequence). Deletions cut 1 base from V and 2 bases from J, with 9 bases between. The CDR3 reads CASSQGENPYEQYF. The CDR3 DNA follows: TGTGCCAGCAGCCAAGGCGAAAACCCCTACGAGCAGTACTTC.

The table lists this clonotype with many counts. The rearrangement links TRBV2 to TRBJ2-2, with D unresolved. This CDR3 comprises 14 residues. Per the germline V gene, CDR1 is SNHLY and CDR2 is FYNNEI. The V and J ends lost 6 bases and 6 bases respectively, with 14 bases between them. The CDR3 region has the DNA TGTGCCAGCAGGCCCGTCTGGACCTCCGGGGAGCTGTTTTTT. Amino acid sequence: CASRPVWTSGELFF. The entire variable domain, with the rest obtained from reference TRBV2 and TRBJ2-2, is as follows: EPEVTQTPSHQVTQMGQEVILRCVPISNHLYFYWYRQILGQKVEFLVSFYNNEISEKSEIFDDQFSVERPDGSNFTLKIRSTKLEDSAMYFCASRPVWTSGELFFGEGSRLTVL.

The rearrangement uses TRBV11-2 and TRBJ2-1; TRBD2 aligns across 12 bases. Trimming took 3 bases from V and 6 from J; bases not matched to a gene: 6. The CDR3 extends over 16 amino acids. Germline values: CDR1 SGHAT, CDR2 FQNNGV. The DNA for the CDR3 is TGTGCCAGCAGCTTCCTAGCGGGAGGGCCCGCCAATGAGCAGTTCTTC. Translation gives CASSFLAGGPANEQFF.

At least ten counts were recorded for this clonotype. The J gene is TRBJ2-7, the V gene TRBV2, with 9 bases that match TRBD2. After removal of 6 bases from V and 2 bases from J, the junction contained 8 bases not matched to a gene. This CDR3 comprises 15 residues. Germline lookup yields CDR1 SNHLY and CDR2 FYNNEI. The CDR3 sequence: CASRLSGSGTYEQYF. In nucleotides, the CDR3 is TGTGCCAGCAGGCTTAGCGGGAGTGGGACCTACGAGCAGTACTTC.

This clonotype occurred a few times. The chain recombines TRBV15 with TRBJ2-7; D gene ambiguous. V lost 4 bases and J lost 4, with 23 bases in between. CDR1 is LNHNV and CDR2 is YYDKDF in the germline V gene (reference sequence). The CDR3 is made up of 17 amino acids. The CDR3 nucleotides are TGTGCCACCAGCAAAGAACCCGGCGGTCACGGTCTATACGAGCAGTACTTC. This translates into CATSKEPGGHGLYEQYF.

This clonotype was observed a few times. DNA for the CDR3: TGTGCCACGAAAGGGGGCGGGAACACTGAAGCTTTCTTT. Amino acid sequence: CATKGGGNTEAFF. This chain connects TRBV7-9 to TRBJ1-1; 7 nucleotides align to TRBD1. The V gene's germline CDR1 is SEHNR and CDR2 FQNEAQ (reference sequence). The length of the CDR3 is 13 residues. Trimming at V came to 10 bases and at J to 1 base, leaving 6 bases not matched to a gene.

In DNA form, the CDR3 reads TGTGCCATCGGGGAGGTAGGCCAAGAGACCCAGTACTTC. This encodes CAIGEVGQETQYF. The genes are TRBV10-3 and TRBJ2-5; D is possibly TRBD2 (6 bases). Trimming cost V 8 bases and J 1 base, with 11 bases left between them. From germline, CDR1 is ENHRY and CDR2 SYGVKD. The CDR3 runs 13 residues.

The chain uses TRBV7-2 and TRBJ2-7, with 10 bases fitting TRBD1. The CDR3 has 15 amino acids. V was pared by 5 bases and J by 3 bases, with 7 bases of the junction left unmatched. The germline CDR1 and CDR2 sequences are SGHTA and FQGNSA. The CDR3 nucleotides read TGTGCCAGCAGCAAAAGACAGGGGGCAATCTACGAGCAGTACTTC. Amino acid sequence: CASSKRQGAIYEQYF.

CDR3: CASYITGEETQYF. For the CDR3, the DNA is TGCGCCAGTTATATTACAGGGGAAGAGACCCAGTACTTC. V is TRBV5-1 and J is TRBJ2-5; 7 positions agree with TRBD1. The CDR3 contains 13 residues. Germline CDR1 SGHRS, CDR2 YFSETQ. V shed 8 bases and J 3 bases; nucleotides not matched to a gene: 7. Supplemented by reference TRBV5-1 and TRBJ2-5, the full variable domain reads KAGVTQTPRYLIKTRGQQVTLSCSPISGHRSVSWYQQTPGQGLQFLFEYFSETQRNKGNFPGRFSGRQFSNSRSEMNVSTLELGDSALYLCASYITGEETQYFGPGTRLLVL.

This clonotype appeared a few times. The CDR3 DNA follows: TGTGCCAGCAGACCGGGACGCCAAGAGACCCAGTACTTC. Its translation: CASRPGRQETQYF. J is TRBJ2-5 and V is TRBV6-1, with D tentatively TRBD1 or TRBD2 (5 bases each). The CDR3 is made up of 13 amino acids. Looked up from germline, CDR1 is MNHNS and CDR2 is SASEGT. V was cut by 6 bases and J by 1 base, with 9 bases left in between.

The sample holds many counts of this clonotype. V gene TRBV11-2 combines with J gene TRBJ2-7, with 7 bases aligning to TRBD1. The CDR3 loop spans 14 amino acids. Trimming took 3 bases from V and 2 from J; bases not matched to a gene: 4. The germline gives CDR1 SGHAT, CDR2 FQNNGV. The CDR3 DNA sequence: TGTGCCAGCAGCTTGGGGGACAGAGCCTACGAGCAGTACTTC. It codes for CASSLGDRAYEQYF. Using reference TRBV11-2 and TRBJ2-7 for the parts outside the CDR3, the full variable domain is EAGVAQSPRYKIIEKRQSVAFWCNPISGHATLYWYQQILGQGPKLLIQFQNNGVVDDSQLPKDRFSAERLKGVDSTLKIQPAKLEDSAVYLCASSLGDRAYEQYFGPGTRLTVT.

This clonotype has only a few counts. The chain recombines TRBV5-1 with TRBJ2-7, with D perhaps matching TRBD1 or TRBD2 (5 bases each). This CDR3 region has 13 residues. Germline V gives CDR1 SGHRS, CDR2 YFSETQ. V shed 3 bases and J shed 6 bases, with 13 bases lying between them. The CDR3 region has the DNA TGCGCCAGCAGCTCGGTTGAGGGACGCGAGCAGTACTTC. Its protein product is CASSSVEGREQYF.

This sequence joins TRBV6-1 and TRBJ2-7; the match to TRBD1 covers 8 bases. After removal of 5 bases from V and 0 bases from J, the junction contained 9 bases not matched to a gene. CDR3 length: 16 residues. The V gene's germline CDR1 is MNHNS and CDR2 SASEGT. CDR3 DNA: TGTGCCAGCAGTCGCTCAGGACAGGGCCTCTCCTACGAGCAGTACTTC. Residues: CASSRSGQGLSYEQYF.

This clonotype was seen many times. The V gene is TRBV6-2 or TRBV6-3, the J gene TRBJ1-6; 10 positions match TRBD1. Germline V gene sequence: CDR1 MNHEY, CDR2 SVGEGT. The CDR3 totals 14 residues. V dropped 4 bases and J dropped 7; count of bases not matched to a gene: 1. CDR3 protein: CASSWTGGNSPLHF. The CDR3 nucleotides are TGTGCCAGCAGTTGGACAGGGGGGAATTCACCCCTCCACTTT.

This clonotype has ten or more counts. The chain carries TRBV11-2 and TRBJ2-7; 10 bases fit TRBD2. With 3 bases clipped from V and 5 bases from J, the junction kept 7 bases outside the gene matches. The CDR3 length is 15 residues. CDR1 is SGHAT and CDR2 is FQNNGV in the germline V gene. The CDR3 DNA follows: TGTGCCAGCAGCTTGCACCTTAGCGGGAGGAACGAGCAGTACTTC. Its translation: CASSLHLSGRNEQYF.

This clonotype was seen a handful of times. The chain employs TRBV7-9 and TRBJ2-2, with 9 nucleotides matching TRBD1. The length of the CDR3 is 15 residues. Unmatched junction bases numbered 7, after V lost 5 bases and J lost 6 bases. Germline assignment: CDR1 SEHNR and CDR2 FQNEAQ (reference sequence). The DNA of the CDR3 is TGTGCCAGCAGCACCGGGACAGGGTTATCCGGGGAGCTGTTTTTT. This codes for CASSTGTGLSGELFF.